Below, one T cell receptor (beta chain) is given with its context. The target antigen is unknown. The sample originates from a study of response to subunit inactivated influenza vaccine. Via MiXCR, TCRdb re-called the RT-PCR reads, giving one row per CDR3 protein. The table shows a few hundred thousand distinct CDR3 sequences, with around 22% occurring only once. J was trimmed by 0 bases and V by 5 bases; bases with no gene match: 4. The CDR3 extends over 15 amino acids. CDR1 is LNHDA, CDR2 SQIVND, per germline (reference sequence). General study results and limits: There was a suggestion from the authors that each seasonal influenza vaccination recruits few new T cells.

The clonotype originates from a man aged 50 to 75 who received an inactivated influenza vaccine. The material was PBMCs from blood, obtained 21 months after vaccination. The chain couples TRBV19 to TRBJ1-5; 7 nucleotides line up with TRBD1. The CDR3 loop reads CASSLRDSSNQPQHF. In nucleotides, the CDR3 is TGTGCCAGTAGTCTAAGGGACAGTAGCAATCAGCCCCAGCATTTT.